What follows are 9 T cell receptor beta chains derived from one specimen sequenced in a study of T cells in Graves' hyperthyroidism and ophthalmopathy. Template material for amplifying TCR beta CDR3 regions consisted of RNA transcripts. Primed by the HTBI set, a first-round RT-PCR was run on the TCR CDR3. A single record per CDR3 protein comes from TCRdb applying MiXCR to the multiplex PCR reads. The sample includes 340,000 or so distinct CDR3 sequences, 15% to 20% seen only once; the top ten take about 49%. Sequenced sample: blood. The receptor set was obtained from a woman in her fifties or sixties with Graves' hyperthyroidism.

The chain joins TRBV7-6 to TRBJ2-3; a possible D gene is TRBD2 (6 bases). This CDR3 has 15 residues. Germline loops: CDR1 SGHVS, CDR2 FNYEAQ. Trimming shortened V by 4 bases and J by 4 bases, and 15 bases separated the two germline ends. DNA of the CDR3: TGTGCCAGCAGCTCGCCACTGGAGGGCCCAGATACGCAGTATTTT. Translated: CASSSPLEGPDTQYF.

This clonotype has at least ten counts. The chain links TRBV12-3 or TRBV12-4 to TRBJ1-5, with TRBD1 matching 8 bases. The V segment lost 5 bases and the J segment 3 bases; nucleotides outside the gene matches: 3. CDR3 size: 14 residues. CDR3 DNA: TGTGCCAGCAGTGCGACAGGGGACAATCAGCCCCAGCATTTT. Its protein is CASSATGDNQPQHF.

This clonotype occurred a few times. The CDR3 protein is CAISSTLGNQPQHF. The CDR3 DNA is TGTGCCATATCCTCGACCCTGGGAAATCAGCCCCAGCATTTT. The V and J genes are TRBV6-4 and TRBJ1-5; unclear D gene. CDR1 is MRHNA and CDR2 is SNTAGT in the germline V gene. Trimming removed 10 bases at V and 4 bases at J, with 17 bases between. The CDR3 covers 14 residues.

Ten or more counts support this clonotype. The chain joins TRBV6-1 to TRBJ2-6; D gene ambiguous. Per the germline V gene, CDR1 is MNHNS and CDR2 is SASEGT. This CDR3 comprises 16 residues. Trimming took off 6 bases at V and 4 bases at J, with 16 bases between the two ends. The CDR3 sequence: CASSKTVGVGANVLTF. CDR3 DNA: TGTGCCAGCAGCAAAACGGTGGGTGTCGGGGCCAACGTCCTGACTTTC.

The chain recombines TRBV6-1 with TRBJ2-7; 8 nucleotides align to TRBD1. The V gene's germline CDR1 is MNHNS and CDR2 SASEGT. Trimming at V came to 6 bases and at J to 3 bases, leaving 7 bases not matched to a gene. This CDR3 comprises 14 residues. This CDR3 is CASRGETGVYEQYF. CDR3 nucleotides: TGTGCCAGCAGAGGGGAGACAGGGGTCTACGAGCAGTACTTC.

The chain links TRBV5-1 to TRBJ1-4; 9 bases agree with TRBD1. The CDR3 has 18 residues. The germline V gene has CDR1 SGHRS and CDR2 YFSETQ. Trimming removed 7 bases from V and 5 bases from J; junction bases left unmatched: 18. The CDR3 DNA sequence: TGCGCCAGCGGGACAGGGAATCTCGGAGGGCTTGTCAATGAAAAACTGTTTTTT. It codes for CASGTGNLGGLVNEKLFF. Full variable domain (remainder filled in from reference TRBV5-1 and TRBJ1-4): KAGVTQTPRYLIKTRGQQVTLSCSPISGHRSVSWYQQTPGQGLQFLFEYFSETQRNKGNFPGRFSGRQFSNSRSEMNVSTLELGDSALYLCASGTGNLGGLVNEKLFFGSGTQLSVL.

There are a few counts of this clonotype. This chain connects TRBV5-1 to TRBJ1-1; D perhaps matches TRBD1 (5 bases). The CDR3 runs to 17 residues. Germline values: CDR1 SGHRS, CDR2 YFSETQ. The V and J ends lost 2 bases and 0 bases respectively, with 17 bases between them. The CDR3 spells CASSLQASARLNTEAFF. CDR3 bases: TGCGCCAGCAGCTTACAGGCGTCGGCCAGGCTGAACACTGAAGCTTTCTTT.

V usage is TRBV5-1 and J usage is TRBJ2-3, with D perhaps TRBD1 (6 bases). V was shortened by 4 bases and J by 1 base, with 16 bases between the two germline ends. Germline CDR1 SGHRS, CDR2 YFSETQ. The CDR3 totals 16 residues. The CDR3 spells CASSPGDHRGTDTQYF. The CDR3 coding sequence is TGCGCCAGCAGCCCAGGGGACCACCGTGGCACAGATACGCAGTATTTT.

The chain links TRBV12-3 or TRBV12-4 to TRBJ2-1, with 8 bases aligning to TRBD1. The V and J ends lost 5 bases and 3 bases, in that order; junction bases with no gene match: 9. This CDR3 region has 16 residues. CDR3 in amino acids: CASSPPDRDLYNEQFF. The DNA for the CDR3 is TGTGCCAGCAGTCCACCGGACAGGGACCTCTACAATGAGCAGTTCTTC.